The 31 T cell receptor beta chains reported below all come from one sample, sequenced in a study of T-cell reconstitution after alpha-beta-depleted transplantation in children. A TCRbeta library incorporating unique molecular identifiers was prepared. TCRdb re-analysed the PCR reads in MiXCR, keeping a single row per CDR3 protein. The sample has hundreds of thousands of distinct CDR3 sequences; 13% are singletons. This specimen was PBMCs, mostly from graft donor cells, taken 360 days after TCRalphabeta/CD19-depleted stem cell transplant. These receptors were obtained from a male patient younger than 18 who had a stem cell transplant for acute myeloid leukemia, so the T cells may come from the graft donor.

This sequence joins TRBV20-1 and TRBJ2-7; unclear D gene. Per the germline V gene, CDR1 is DFQATT and CDR2 is SNEGSKA (reference sequence). Trimming pared 3 bases from V and 6 bases from J, leaving 12 bases between. This CDR3 region has 12 residues. The CDR3: CSASRHGGEQYF. CDR3 in DNA: TGCAGTGCTAGTCGCCACGGTGGCGAGCAGTACTTC.

This rearrangement joins TRBV28 to TRBJ2-3, with D tentatively TRBD2 (5 bases). V was cut by 8 bases and J by 3 bases, with 18 bases left in between. Germline CDR1 MDHEN, CDR2 SYDVKM. This CDR3 has 15 amino acids. In DNA, the CDR3 is TGTGCCAGCCTCCCGATGAAAGAGGGTACAGATACGCAGTATTTT. Its protein is CASLPMKEGTDTQYF.

The V call is TRBV25-1, the J call TRBJ2-7; unclear D gene. Germline V gives CDR1 MGHDK, CDR2 SYGVNS. V shed 4 bases and J shed 8 bases, with 9 bases lying between them. The CDR3 contains 11 residues. The CDR3 region has the DNA TGTGCCAGCAGTGGGTTGGCGAAGCAGTACTTC. Translating it yields CASSGLAKQYF.

The chain has TRBV20-1 and TRBJ2-7, with D maybe TRBD2 (6 bases). The CDR3 extends over 14 amino acids. V was cut by 4 bases and J by 0 bases, with 13 bases left in between. CDR1 is DFQATT and CDR2 is SNEGSKA in the germline V gene (reference sequence). The CDR3 sequence: CSAKEGGASYEQYF. For the CDR3, the DNA is TGCAGTGCTAAAGAGGGCGGGGCCTCCTACGAGCAGTACTTC.

The chain links TRBV29-1 to TRBJ1-5; D call uncertain. Germline values: CDR1 SQVTM, CDR2 ANQGSEA. The V and J ends lost 0 bases and 5 bases respectively, with 8 bases between them. The CDR3 is 13 residues long. CDR3 in amino acids: CSVEDGWDQPQHF. DNA for the CDR3: TGCAGCGTTGAAGATGGTTGGGATCAGCCCCAGCATTTT.

V usage is TRBV6-2 or TRBV6-3 and J usage is TRBJ2-7; 11 nucleotides line up with TRBD1. The V gene end was trimmed by 6 bases and the J gene end by 11 bases; junction bases not matched to a gene: 15. Germline V gives CDR1 MNHEY, CDR2 SVGEGT. The length of the CDR3 is 15 residues. The CDR3 sequence is CASSRTGTGGPGEYF. The CDR3, as DNA: TGTGCCAGCAGCCGTACCGGGACAGGGGGACCGGGGGAGTACTTC.

This clonotype was recorded many times. V and J are TRBV24-1 and TRBJ2-7; 9 bases align to TRBD1. With V trimmed by 9 bases and J by 1 base, 12 bases remained unmatched. Germline-derived CDR1 and CDR2 are KGHDR and SFDVKD. The CDR3 sequence is 16 residues long. Here the CDR3 reads CATRTRRDRVSYEQYF. The DNA of the CDR3 is TGTGCCACCCGTACACGCCGGGACAGGGTATCCTACGAGCAGTACTTC.

V and J are TRBV28 and TRBJ2-3; 10 bases are shared with TRBD2. This CDR3 region has 16 residues. Germline values: CDR1 MDHEN, CDR2 SYDVKM. The junction had 4 bases not matched to a gene; V was cut back by 4 bases and J by 0 bases. CDR3 amino acids: CASSSLAGGSTDTQYF. The CDR3 bases are TGTGCCAGCAGTTCCTTAGCGGGAGGAAGCACAGATACGCAGTATTTT.

This chain joins TRBV5-4 and TRBJ2-7; 9 nucleotides agree with TRBD1. With V trimmed by 4 bases and J by 2 bases, 10 bases remained unmatched. The CDR3 totals 16 residues. Germline V gene lookup returns CDR1 SGHNT and CDR2 YYREEE (reference sequence). The DNA of the CDR3 is TGTGCCAGCAGCCCGGCCGGGACAGGGATACCCTACGAGCAGTACTTC. As protein: CASSPAGTGIPYEQYF.

This clonotype was detected many times. V and J are TRBV20-1 and TRBJ2-4; D uncertain. V lost 3 bases and J 0 bases, leaving 9 bases between the germline ends. CDR1 DFQATT and CDR2 SNEGSKA come from the germline V gene (reference sequence). The CDR3 has 14 residues. As DNA, the CDR3 is TGCAGTGCTAGCGTTGCCTTAGCCAAAAACATTCAGTACTTC. It codes for CSASVALAKNIQYF.

This clonotype has ten or more counts. The rearrangement uses TRBV29-1 and TRBJ2-7; 10 bases line up with TRBD2. Germline trimming cut 4 bases from V and 3 bases from J; bases unmatched to any gene: 6. CDR3 size: 14 residues. The germline V gene encodes CDR1 SQVTM and CDR2 ANQGSEA. The CDR3: CSVGLAGVLYEQYF. The CDR3 DNA sequence: TGCAGCGTTGGGCTAGCGGGAGTTCTCTACGAGCAGTACTTC.

This clonotype occurred many times. V usage is TRBV7-9 and J usage is TRBJ2-2; 10 nucleotides match TRBD1. Per the germline V gene, CDR1 is SEHNR and CDR2 is FQNEAQ (reference sequence). This CDR3 region has 15 residues. V lost 5 bases, J lost 6 bases, and 6 bases stayed unmatched. CDR3 bases: TGTGCCAGCAGCCCCCGGGACAGGGGAGCCGGGGAGCTGTTTTTT. It codes for CASSPRDRGAGELFF.

This clonotype was recorded a few times. The chain links TRBV4-2 to TRBJ2-1; TRBD2 matches at 8 bases. V dropped 6 bases and J dropped 0; count of bases not matched to a gene: 4. The CDR3 spans 15 residues. Germline CDR1 and CDR2: LGHNA and YNFKEQ. The CDR3 region has the DNA TGTGCCAGCAGGGGACTAGTGGGCTCCTACAATGAGCAGTTCTTC. As protein: CASRGLVGSYNEQFF.

This chain joins TRBV7-3 and TRBJ2-7; TRBD1 matches at 7 bases. Per the germline V gene, CDR1 is SGHTA and CDR2 is FQGTGA. V lost 5 bases and J lost 3; bases outside the gene matches: 10. CDR3 size: 15 residues. The CDR3 nucleotides are TGTGCCAGCAGCCGAATAGGGGGACAGAGCTACGAGCAGTACTTC. It yields the protein CASSRIGGQSYEQYF. The whole variable domain, filled in from reference TRBV7-3 and TRBJ2-7, reads GAGVSQTPSNKVTEKGKYVELRCDPISGHTALYWYRQSLGQGPEFLIYFQGTGAADDSGLPNDRFFAVRPEGSVSTLKIQRTERGDSAVYLCASSRIGGQSYEQYFGPGTRLTVT.

This clonotype came up a few times. V usage is TRBV29-1 and J usage is TRBJ2-7; D may be TRBD1 (6 bases). Trimming shortened V by 0 bases and J by 3 bases, and 9 bases separated the two germline ends. Germline V gene lookup returns CDR1 SQVTM and CDR2 ANQGSEA. This CDR3 spans 13 amino acids. The CDR3 nucleotides are TGCAGCGTTGAAGATGGACAGATCTACGAGCAGTACTTC. The encoded protein is CSVEDGQIYEQYF.

This clonotype came up a few times. The chain combines TRBV7-2 with TRBJ2-1; 7 bases are shared with TRBD1. The germline V gene has CDR1 SGHTA and CDR2 FQGNSA. The CDR3 length is 15 residues. After removal of 5 bases from V and 6 bases from J, the junction contained 10 bases not matched to a gene. The CDR3 sequence is CASSQALGGVNEQFF. DNA of the CDR3: TGTGCCAGCAGCCAGGCCTTAGGGGGCGTCAATGAGCAGTTCTTC. Full variable domain (outside the CDR3, taken from reference TRBV7-2 and TRBJ2-1): GAGVSQSPSNKVTEKGKDVELRCDPISGHTALYWYRQSLGQGLEFLIYFQGNSAPDKSGLPSDRFSAERTGGSVSTLTIQRTQQEDSAVYLCASSQALGGVNEQFFGPGTRLTVL.

A few counts support this clonotype. V gene TRBV11-2 combines with J gene TRBJ1-6; possible D gene TRBD1, 5 bases. With 0 bases removed from V and 0 bases from J, the gap between germline ends came to 12 bases. CDR3 length: 18 amino acids. Germline V lookup: CDR1 SGHAT, CDR2 FQNNGV. The CDR3 region has the DNA TGTGCCAGCAGCTTAGATTCACGGGGGAGCTCCTATAATTCACCCCTCCACTTT. It specifies CASSLDSRGSSYNSPLHF. Together with reference TRBV11-2 and TRBJ1-6, the CDR3 gives the full variable domain: EAGVAQSPRYKIIEKRQSVAFWCNPISGHATLYWYQQILGQGPKLLIQFQNNGVVDDSQLPKDRFSAERLKGVDSTLKIQPAKLEDSAVYLCASSLDSRGSSYNSPLHFGNGTRLTVT.

V is TRBV28 and J is TRBJ2-3; a possible D gene is TRBD2 (6 bases). This CDR3 has 17 residues. Germline V gene data show CDR1 as MDHEN and CDR2 as SYDVKM. V was pared by 4 bases and J by 4 bases, with 21 bases between. The CDR3: CASSSPLTSKGADTQYF. DNA for the CDR3: TGTGCCAGCAGTTCGCCCCTTACTAGCAAGGGCGCAGATACGCAGTATTTT.

This clonotype was seen a few times. For the CDR3, the DNA is TGTGCCAGCAGCCTCTTCGGGACTGAGGTGATAAATGAGCAGTTCTTC. As protein: CASSLFGTEVINEQFF. The J gene is TRBJ2-1, the V gene TRBV6-2 or TRBV6-3, with a tentative D call TRBD2 (6 bases). V dropped 6 bases and J dropped 7 bases, with 22 bases sitting between them. Germline-derived CDR1 and CDR2 are MNHEY and SVGEGT. The CDR3 spans 16 residues.

The chain has TRBV12-3 or TRBV12-4 and TRBJ2-7, with 7 nucleotides matching TRBD2. V was clipped by 5 bases and J by 0 bases; unmatched bases: 10. The CDR3 has 16 residues. In DNA form, the CDR3 reads TGTGCCAGCAGTACCTTTCCGGGACTACACTCCTACGAGCAGTACTTC. It specifies CASSTFPGLHSYEQYF.

The rearrangement links TRBV9 to TRBJ1-6; no clear D gene. The CDR3 runs to 12 residues. Trimming left V 0 bases short and J 10 bases short, with 5 bases between. Germline CDR1 is SGDLS and CDR2 is YYNGEE. The CDR3 nucleotides read TGTGCCAGCAGCGTAGCTGGGTCACCCCTCCACTTT. Protein sequence: CASSVAGSPLHF.

The chain combines TRBV12-3 or TRBV12-4 with TRBJ2-1, with D tentatively TRBD2 (6 bases). V was clipped by 4 bases and J by 6 bases, with 16 bases between them. CDR3 size: 15 residues. This CDR3 reads CASSSLTRIPNEQFF. In DNA, the CDR3 is TGTGCCAGCAGTTCCCTGACTAGAATCCCCAATGAGCAGTTCTTC.

This clonotype turned up a few times. Sequence at one end of the junction differs from germline and may be a read error. V usage is TRBV7-7 and J usage is TRBJ2-2, with D unresolved. CDR1 SSHAT and CDR2 FNYEAQ come from the germline V gene (reference sequence). The CDR3 runs 16 residues. The CDR3 is CASSHRPGPSSGELFF. CDR3 DNA sequence: TGTGCTAGCAGCCACAGACCCGGGCCTTCGAGCGGGGAGCTGTTTTTT.

This clonotype turned up a few times. The chain employs TRBV5-6 and TRBJ2-7; 9 bases line up with TRBD2. CDR3 length: 14 amino acids. CDR1 is SGHDT and CDR2 is YYEEEE in the germline V gene. V lost 5 bases and J lost 9; bases outside the gene matches: 12. In DNA form, the CDR3 reads TGTGCCAGCAGGGAAGCGGGAGGCCCCCTCGGGCAGTACTTC. It specifies CASREAGGPLGQYF.

This clonotype was counted only a few times. The chain uses TRBV9 and TRBJ2-7; 9 nucleotides agree with TRBD2. This CDR3 has 15 residues. CDR1 SGDLS and CDR2 YYNGEE come from the germline V gene. The V segment lost 2 bases and the J segment 7 bases; nucleotides outside the gene matches: 10. The chain's CDR3 is CASSVGSGRTQEQYF. In DNA, the CDR3 is TGTGCCAGCAGCGTCGGTAGCGGGAGAACTCAAGAGCAGTACTTC.

The sample holds many counts of this clonotype. The V and J genes are TRBV27 and TRBJ2-2, with 7 bases identical to TRBD2. This CDR3 region has 15 residues. Germline V gene data show CDR1 as MNHEY and CDR2 as SMNVEV (reference sequence). After removal of 2 bases from V and 9 bases from J, the junction contained 9 bases not matched to a gene. The CDR3 loop reads CASSLRQGGPRELFF. The CDR3 DNA follows: TGTGCCAGCAGTTTAAGGCAGGGAGGGCCCCGGGAGCTGTTTTTT.

Notes on this clonotype: A single base separates this from a much larger clone, so it may be a read error. This CDR3 fails to terminate in the conserved phenylalanine or tryptophan, so it likely reflects a read error. V usage is TRBV6-1 and J usage is TRBJ1-1; D may be TRBD1 (5 bases). Germline V gives CDR1 MNHNS, CDR2 SASEGT. The CDR3 is 15 amino acids. The germline V and J ends were trimmed by 5 bases and 1 base, with 14 bases remaining between them. This CDR3 reads CASSPPQGQNTEAFS. Here the CDR3 DNA reads TGTGCCAGCAGTCCCCCGCAGGGCCAGAACACTGAAGCTTTCTCT.

The table lists this clonotype with a few counts. DNA for the CDR3: TGTGCCAGCAGTTCCCCCACCCCGCGAGTGGGGGACACCGGGGAGCTGTTTTTT. This sequence encodes CASSSPTPRVGDTGELFF. J is TRBJ2-2 and V is TRBV25-1; D might be TRBD1 or TRBD2, each matching 5 bases. This CDR3 spans 18 amino acids. Trimming took 5 bases from V and 3 from J, leaving 22 bases between them. In germline, CDR1 is MGHDK, CDR2 SYGVNS. Full variable domain (outside the CDR3, taken from reference TRBV25-1 and TRBJ2-2): EADIYQTPRYLVIGTGKKITLECSQTMGHDKMYWYQQDPGMELHLIHYSYGVNSTEKGDLSSESTVSRIRTEHFPLTLESARPSHTSQYLCASSSPTPRVGDTGELFFGEGSRLTVL.

This clonotype was counted between two and nine times. The chain couples TRBV12-3 or TRBV12-4 to TRBJ1-1; D is uncertain. CDR3 length: 13 residues. Trimming removed 9 bases from V and 0 bases from J, with 11 bases in between. The CDR3 is CASCPTVNTEAFF. CDR3 bases: TGTGCCAGTTGCCCGACGGTGAACACTGAAGCTTTCTTT.

V usage is TRBV20-1 and J usage is TRBJ2-3; 9 bases agree with TRBD2. The CDR3 sequence is 15 residues long. With 5 bases clipped from V and 5 bases from J, the junction kept 11 bases outside the gene matches. Germline-derived CDR1 and CDR2 are DFQATT and SNEGSKA (reference sequence). The DNA of the CDR3 is TGCAGTGCTCCTCATTGGCGGGAGGGAGTAGATACGCAGTATTTT. It encodes CSAPHWREGVDTQYF.

The sample holds many counts of this clonotype. The chain has TRBV11-1 and TRBJ2-3; D unresolved. CDR1 SGHAT and CDR2 FQDESV come from the germline V gene (reference sequence). This CDR3 spans 18 amino acids. Trimming took 6 bases from V and 2 from J, leaving 24 bases between them. This CDR3 is CASRAPVSPAPFTDTQYF. The CDR3 DNA reads TGTGCCAGCAGGGCCCCCGTGAGCCCAGCGCCCTTCACAGATACGCAGTATTTT.